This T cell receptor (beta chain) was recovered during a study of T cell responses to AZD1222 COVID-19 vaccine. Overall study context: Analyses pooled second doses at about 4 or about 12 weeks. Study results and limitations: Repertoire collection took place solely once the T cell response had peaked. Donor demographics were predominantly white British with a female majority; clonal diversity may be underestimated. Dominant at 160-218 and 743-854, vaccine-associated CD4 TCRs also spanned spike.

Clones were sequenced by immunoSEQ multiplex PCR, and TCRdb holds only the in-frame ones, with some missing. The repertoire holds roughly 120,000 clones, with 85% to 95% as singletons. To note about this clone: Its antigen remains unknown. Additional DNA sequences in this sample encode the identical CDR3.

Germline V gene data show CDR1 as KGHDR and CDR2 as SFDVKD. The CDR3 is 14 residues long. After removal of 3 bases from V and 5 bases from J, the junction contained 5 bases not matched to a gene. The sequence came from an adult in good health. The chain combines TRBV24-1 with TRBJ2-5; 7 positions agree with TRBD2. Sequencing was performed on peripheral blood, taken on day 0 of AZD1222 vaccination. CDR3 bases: TGTGCCACCAGTGATCCCCGGGGGGTGGAGACCCAGTACTTC. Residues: CATSDPRGVETQYF.